This T cell receptor beta chain was retrieved from a study of shared clonotypes between healthy human individuals (dated by TCRdb to about 2020). Turning to the overall study: The cohort included three men and a couple of women between 18 and 49 years of age. For each donor, three plates each were used for CD4 naive and CD4 memory, two plates were used for CD8 naive, and one plate was used for CD8 memory. To estimate repertoire size and how much clonotypes are shared between individuals, the study performed deep sequencing of blood TCR repertoires from about 5 healthy adults. Libraries were prepared and TCR repertoires were sequenced by different laboratories using diverse techniques, in order to increase sequencing depth and limit assay-specific biases. Leukapheresis yielded between about 0.9 and 9.5 billion PBMCs per donor.

For the CD8 naive samples, CD45RO-negative cells were positively selected for CCR7, yielding a CD45RA+CCR7+ population from which TemRA cells were excluded. Donors were healthy HIV-negative adults with no recently reported acute infections or vaccinations. Only Caucasian adults living in Nashville, Tennessee, USA were represented among the donors. Blood was collected by leukapheresis, and PBMCs were isolated by Ficoll-Histopaque density gradient centrifugation and then cryopreserved in liquid nitrogen vapor phase. Purity and quantity of every magnetically sorted T cell population were checked by analytical flow cytometry. From each sorted fraction, genomic DNA was isolated and quantified by UV absorbance on a Nanodrop 2000c. Results the study describes overall, beyond this receptor: The small number of donors limited the genetic and exposure-history diversity represented. Compared with non-shared clonotypes, clonotypes shared by all four sorted-subset donors had higher generation probabilities. Incomplete sequencing was indicated by rarefaction of sorted-subset datasets, despite the large sequencing depth. When several donors were compared, the shared fraction of clonotypes was about 5.4% for naive CD4, approximately 3.5% for naive CD8, 2.3% for memory CD4, and less than 0.45% for memory CD8. Only blood was sampled, and tissue TCR repertoires likely differ from those in blood. Estimated clonotype richness was generally larger for naive than for memory subsets. Based on pairwise subsampling, the degree of clonotype sharing among donors was expected to be affected by sequencing depth.

The junction carries 15 bases between V and J, which are trimmed by 3 bases and 7 bases respectively. The germline V gene (reference sequence) specifies SEHNR as CDR1 and FQNEAQ as CDR2. The CDR3 holds 14 amino acids from the cysteine to the phenylalanine. The DNA shown is the 42-base CDR3, in frame from base 1. Details on this clone: Its recognized antigen is unknown. No quality values exist for individual bases; no much larger clone is one base distant.

Using the deep immunoSEQ assay, multiplex PCR amplified TCR CDR3 regions from genomic DNA. Genomic DNA extracted from each cell subset was distributed evenly over all wells of several immunoSEQ 96-well plates, and each plate served as one replicate. For sorted subsets, each replicate PCR was loaded with 200 ng genomic DNA, equivalent to 25,000 to 35,000 T cell genomes. Purified libraries were quantified with a Qubit 3.0 fluorometer, sized on a Bioanalyzer 2100, and re-quantified with the KAPA Library Quantification kit. Every immunoSEQ 96-well plate was sequenced on a separate single-read 150-cycle Illumina NextSeq 550 flow cell. The authors processed their data as follows. Because the immunoSEQ output included only junctional sequences and no quality scores, the filtering could not be the same as the filtering used for full-length reads. Sequences were annotated with PyIR, a Python wrapper for IgBLAST v1.9, using IMGT germline references to assign V/J genes and CDR3. Reads were filtered out if the reads had weak V/J assignments (E-value above 1e-6), no CDR3, stop codons, out-of-frame junctions, or ambiguous translated residues. V3J clonotypes were defined by identical inferred V gene, J gene, and CDR3 amino acid sequence. Percentage overlap between repertoires was computed as shared unique clonotypes divided by the size of the smaller repertoire. Richness of each repertoire was evaluated using RTK rarefaction, the Chao1 estimator, and Recon v2.1 estimates of unobserved clonotypes. OLGA was used to compute generation probabilities for all TCRbeta clonotypes that the gDNA method yielded from a handful of donors. Imported from immuneACCESS, the table was reduced by TCRdb to in-frame sequences with V and J called. These copies leave out some clones; in studies compared against another copy, an unresolved V gene accounts for under half, and the cause of the remainder is not known. V, J and clone size are taken as reported in that table, and D and trimming were inferred from the DNA itself. The sample table shows 600,000 or so clones, and about 95% are seen once. 0.095% to 0.14% of the sample is taken by the ten largest.

Rearrangement joined TRBV7-9 to TRBJ1-1; there is no confident call for the D gene. This clonotype originated in a woman aged 30 to 39 in good health. Material: naive CD8+ T cells sorted from blood. The cell subset or site label on this specimen signifies: CD45RA+CCR7+. The DNA sequence is given as TGTGCCAGCAGCTTTAAAGGAGGAAAGGGTGAAGCTTTCTTT. It specifies CASSFKGGKGEAFF.